One sample yielded the 10 T cell receptor beta chains listed below, sequenced in a study of regulatory T cells in long-lasting Graves disease. Building of the TCR beta libraries involved iRepertoire HTBI primers and Arm-PCR of CDR3 regions. Via MiXCR, TCRdb re-called the multiplex PCR reads, giving one row per CDR3 protein. Of a few hundred thousand distinct CDR3 sequences in the sample, around 23% are singletons; the top ten hold roughly three fifths. Stated time point: persistent/refractory GD, antithyroid drugs over 5 years with positive TRAb. The TCR library was prepared using RNA isolated from PBMCs. Sequenced material: peripheral blood mononuclear cells (PBMCs), taken when the disease was refractory, from a patient treated with antithyroid drugs. These receptors were obtained from a female donor with Graves disease.

This clonotype was observed a single time. V usage is TRBV9 and J usage is TRBJ2-7, with D perhaps matching TRBD1 (5 bases). Trimming took off 5 bases at V and 1 base at J, with 16 bases between the two ends. The germline gives CDR1 SGDLS, CDR2 YYNGEE. The CDR3 has 15 residues. CDR3 sequence reads: CASSEQPQGSYEQYF. The CDR3 DNA reads as TGTGCCAGCAGTGAACAGCCCCAGGGATCCTACGAGCAGTACTTC.

The gene calls are TRBV29-1 and TRBJ1-2; TRBD1 might be the D (5 bases). This CDR3 region has 12 residues. V was trimmed by 4 bases and J by 3 bases, leaving 9 bases between them. Germline CDR1 reads SQVTM; CDR2 reads ANQGSEA. As DNA, the CDR3 is TGCAGCGTTGCGACAGAGCACTATGGCTACACCTTC. Its protein product is CSVATEHYGYTF.

The V call is TRBV12-3 or TRBV12-4, the J call TRBJ1-4; D unclear. Between the trimmed V and J ends, which lost 7 bases and 0 bases, there was a span of 6 bases. The CDR3 covers 13 residues. CDR3 sequence: CASTLTTNEKLFF. The CDR3 nucleotides are TGTGCCAGCACCCTGACAACTAATGAAAAACTGTTTTTT.

Regarding this clonotype: One end of the junction does not line up with germline, which may come from a read error. The rearrangement links TRBV7-9 to TRBJ2-7; unclear D gene. Germline V CDR1 and CDR2: SEHNR, FQNEAQ (reference sequence). The CDR3 is 12 residues long. CDR3 DNA: TGTGCCAACAGCTTTTTCCCCTACGAGCAGTACTTC. Residues: CANSFFPYEQYF. Supplemented by reference TRBV7-9 and TRBJ2-7, the full variable domain reads DTGVSQNPRHKITKRGQNVTFRCDPISEHNRLYWYRQTLGQGPEFLTYFQNEAQLEKSRLLSDRFSAERPKGSFSTLEIQRTEQGDSAMYLCANSFFPYEQYFGPGTRLTVT.

Ten or more counts support this clonotype. J is TRBJ2-5 and V is TRBV28; D possibly uses TRBD1 or TRBD2 (5 bases each). The V and J ends lost 5 bases and 7 bases respectively, with 23 bases between them. CDR1 MDHEN and CDR2 SYDVKM come from the germline V gene. The CDR3 covers 16 residues. The CDR3 loop is CASSPPPTGGLATQYF. As DNA, the CDR3 is TGTGCCAGCAGTCCCCCCCCAACAGGAGGCCTTGCGACCCAGTACTTC.

This clonotype was seen repeatedly, ten times or more. The chain uses TRBV6-1 and TRBJ2-7, with TRBD1 as a possible D gene (5 bases). V was cut by 6 bases and J by 3 bases, with 18 bases left in between. The CDR3 extends over 15 amino acids. Germline values: CDR1 MNHNS, CDR2 SASEGT. This chain's CDR3 is CASSIRRGVIYEQYF. CDR3 DNA sequence: TGTGCCAGCAGCATCCGAAGGGGTGTGATCTACGAGCAGTACTTC.

The chain couples TRBV24-1 to TRBJ2-7; no definite D call. CDR1 KGHDR and CDR2 SFDVKD come from the germline V gene. V was shortened by 2 bases and J by 3 bases, with 7 bases between the two germline ends. CDR3 length equals 13 residues. The CDR3 spells CATSDWSGYEQYF. The CDR3, as DNA: TGTGCCACCAGTGATTGGTCCGGCTACGAGCAGTACTTC.

V is TRBV30 and J is TRBJ2-7; 7 nucleotides agree with TRBD1. J gave up 4 bases and V 3 bases, and 3 bases lay outside the gene matches. This CDR3 region has 12 residues. Germline V gene lookup returns CDR1 GTSNPN and CDR2 SVGIG (reference sequence). CDR3 sequence reads: CAWSTQGYEQYF. CDR3 in DNA: TGTGCCTGGAGCACACAGGGGTACGAGCAGTACTTC.

The chain is built from TRBV29-1 and TRBJ2-7; maybe TRBD1 (6 bases). Per the germline V gene, CDR1 is SQVTM and CDR2 is ANQGSEA. V was shortened by 3 bases and J by 6 bases, with 12 bases between the two germline ends. The CDR3 spans 12 residues. CDR3 bases: TGCAGCGTTGAGGGGGCCTTGGGCGAGCAGTACTTC. Translated: CSVEGALGEQYF.

This clonotype appeared many times. The chain is built from TRBV11-2 and TRBJ1-3, with TRBD1 identical over 9 bases. V lost 1 base to trimming and J lost 2 bases; unmatched junction nucleotides: 0. The CDR3 has 15 residues. Germline V gene data show CDR1 as SGHAT and CDR2 as FQNNGV. CDR3 region: CASSLGTGAGNTIYF. CDR3 DNA sequence: TGTGCCAGCAGCTTAGGGACAGGGGCTGGAAACACCATATATTTT.